The present TCR beta chain was sequenced within a study of shared clonotypes between healthy human individuals. Only in-frame clones appear in the TCRdb table, and some are missing; sequencing was by immunoSEQ multiplex PCR. In the table there are 2 million to 3 million clones, more than 85% of which are singletons. CDR1 MNHEY and CDR2 SMNVEV come from the germline V gene (reference sequence). The CDR3 covers 13 residues. The germline V and J ends were trimmed by 4 bases and 6 bases, with 10 bases remaining between them. About this clone: Its antigen is still unknown.

Points from the study as a whole: Depth of sequencing was expected to influence donor clonotype sharing.

The chain is built from TRBV27 and TRBJ1-5; D remains ambiguous. The sequenced sample was naive CD4+ T cells from PBMCs. Documented subset: CD45RA+ positively selected. This receptor was identified in a man aged 18-30 years in good health. Some clones in this sample may be carry-over from other donors' samples. Here the CDR3 DNA reads TGTGCCAGCAGTTCTTCCTCGTTTCAGCCCCAGCATTTT. Amino acids: CASSSSSFQPQHF.